This T cell receptor beta chain was identified during a study of T cell responses to AZD1222 COVID-19 vaccine. TCRdb's table, derived via immunoSEQ multiplex PCR, lists solely in-frame clones and lacks some. The sample lists 110,000 or so clones; approximately 90% were seen once. In the case of this clone: Its antigen is currently unknown.

The V end was cut by 3 bases, the J end by 0 bases, with 18 bases between. Looked up from germline, CDR1 is SGHRS and CDR2 is YFSETQ. The CDR3 runs to 18 residues. Study results and limitations: Baseline testing showed seropositivity in only five to seven AZD1222 recipients. Donors were largely white British and mainly female; clonal diversity was possibly underestimated. Sampled repertoires all dated from after the peak T cell response.

The TCR sequence derives from an adult who received the AZD1222 COVID-19 vaccine. This specimen consisted of peripheral blood, obtained 28 days after the second AZD1222 dose. The chain carries TRBV5-1 and TRBJ1-4, with D tentatively TRBD1 (5 bases). The CDR3 sequence: CASSYGWGTDATNEKLFF. CDR3 nucleotide sequence: TGCGCCAGCAGCTACGGATGGGGGACTGATGCAACTAATGAAAAACTGTTTTTT.